The 31 T cell receptor beta chains below were found in one sample sequenced in a study of response to subunit inactivated influenza vaccine. TCRdb reanalysed the RT-PCR reads using MiXCR and keeps one entry per CDR3 protein. The sample has about 540,000 distinct CDR3 sequences, around 25% seen once. These data also featured in a second study, about T cells expressing NK-cell markers. This second study notes: Beta-chain TCR cDNA was generated via 5'RACE template switching with UMIs.

Sequences were derived from CD4+ T cells sorted from PBMCs, sampled about 11 days after vaccination. The origin of the receptors is a man aged 45-65 years who received an inactivated influenza vaccine.

The CDR3 coding sequence is TGTGCCAGCAAAGAGGGGGCGAGCTCTGGGGCCAACGTCCTGACTTTC. As protein: CASKEGASSGANVLTF. The rearrangement uses TRBV28 and TRBJ2-6, with 7 positions matching TRBD1. This CDR3 region has 16 residues. The V gene's germline CDR1 is MDHEN and CDR2 SYDVKM. Unmatched junction bases numbered 6, after V lost 7 bases and J lost 0 bases.

This clonotype was observed a few times. The chain uses TRBV7-9 and TRBJ2-7; D might be TRBD2 (5 bases). Germline V lookup: CDR1 SEHNR, CDR2 FQNEAQ (reference sequence). The V gene lost 1 base and the J gene lost 2 bases, with 6 bases spanning the gap. The length of the CDR3 is 13 residues. The CDR3 spells CASSLVGAYEQYF. For the CDR3, the DNA is TGTGCCAGCAGCTTAGTCGGGGCCTACGAGCAGTACTTC.

This chain joins TRBV15 and TRBJ1-5; the D gene is possibly TRBD1 (5 bases). Germline CDR1 reads LNHNV; CDR2 reads YYDKDF (reference sequence). The CDR3 spans 15 residues. Deletions cut 3 bases from V and 2 bases from J, with 11 bases between. The DNA for the CDR3 is TGTGCCACCAGCAGCCGGGGGGACGGCAATCAGCCCCAGCATTTT. This codes for CATSSRGDGNQPQHF.

This clonotype was seen only a few times. The rearrangement uses TRBV12-3 or TRBV12-4 and TRBJ2-3; D not certain. The CDR3 has 14 residues. V lost 2 bases and J 2 bases, leaving 8 bases between the germline ends. The CDR3 sequence is CASSLSGFTDTQYF. DNA of the CDR3: TGTGCCAGCAGTTTATCCGGGTTCACAGATACGCAGTATTTT.

The chain links TRBV7-2 to TRBJ2-1; 9 bases align to TRBD1. Trimming removed 0 bases from V and 8 bases from J; junction bases left unmatched: 2. The CDR3 is 14 residues long. CDR1 and CDR2 from the germline V gene are SGHTA and FQGNSA. This CDR3 reads CASSLATGGHEQFF. The DNA for the CDR3 is TGTGCCAGCAGCTTAGCCACAGGGGGCCATGAGCAGTTCTTC.

This chain uses TRBV12-3 or TRBV12-4 with TRBJ2-1; TRBD2 agrees at 8 bases. CDR3 size: 16 residues. J gave up 7 bases and V 3 bases, and 11 bases lay outside the gene matches. This CDR3 reads CASSLTVAGLNNEQFF. DNA of the CDR3: TGTGCCAGCAGTTTGACGGTAGCGGGGTTGAATAATGAGCAGTTCTTC.

This clonotype was observed a few times. V is TRBV2 and J is TRBJ1-2; D might be TRBD1 (5 bases). With 6 bases removed from V and 4 bases from J, the gap between germline ends came to 9 bases. Germline lookup yields CDR1 SNHLY and CDR2 FYNNEI. The CDR3 is 12 residues long. In nucleotides, the CDR3 is TGTGCCAGCAGGGATACAGGCTATGGCTACACCTTC. Its protein product is CASRDTGYGYTF.

Only a few counts were recorded for this clonotype. The chain employs TRBV24-1 and TRBJ2-5; D uncertain. The CDR3 has 15 residues. From germline, CDR1 is KGHDR and CDR2 SFDVKD. V was shortened by 4 bases and J by 7 bases, with 18 bases between the two germline ends. As DNA, the CDR3 is TGTGCCACCAGTGACCCTCTTAAGGCCCCCTGGACCCAGTACTTC. As protein: CATSDPLKAPWTQYF.

This clonotype occurred many times. This chain uses TRBV20-1 with TRBJ1-5, with D possibly matching TRBD1 (5 bases). Germline-derived CDR1 and CDR2 are DFQATT and SNEGSKA (reference sequence). This CDR3 comprises 14 residues. V was shortened by 3 bases and J by 6 bases, with 15 bases between the two germline ends. Here the CDR3 reads CSARPGTPIQPQHF. Here the CDR3 DNA reads TGCAGTGCTAGGCCCGGGACCCCCATTCAGCCCCAGCATTTT.

This clonotype was seen only a few times. The chain couples TRBV5-1 to TRBJ2-4; D could derive from TRBD1 or TRBD2 (5 bases each). The germline V gene encodes CDR1 SGHRS and CDR2 YFSETQ. V lost 4 bases to trimming and J lost 0 bases, with 17 bases between them. The CDR3 has 17 amino acids. This chain's CDR3 is CASSPVGTLPAKNIQYF. DNA for the CDR3: TGCGCCAGCAGCCCGGTGGGGACCCTCCCAGCCAAAAACATTCAGTACTTC. Full variable domain (remainder filled in from reference TRBV5-1 and TRBJ2-4): KAGVTQTPRYLIKTRGQQVTLSCSPISGHRSVSWYQQTPGQGLQFLFEYFSETQRNKGNFPGRFSGRQFSNSRSEMNVSTLELGDSALYLCASSPVGTLPAKNIQYFGAGTRLSVL.

This clonotype was recorded a few times. The chain couples TRBV20-1 to TRBJ2-2; 8 nucleotides match TRBD1. The CDR3 has 17 amino acids. CDR1 DFQATT and CDR2 SNEGSKA come from the germline V gene (reference sequence). V lost 0 bases, J lost 2 bases, and 8 bases stayed unmatched. The CDR3 nucleotides are TGCAGTGCTAGAGATCTAAAGGGGACAGGCAACACCGGGGAGCTGTTTTTT. This encodes CSARDLKGTGNTGELFF.

This clonotype turned up a few times. The chain has TRBV28 and TRBJ1-1, with 7 nucleotides matching TRBD1. The germline V gene has CDR1 MDHEN and CDR2 SYDVKM. The CDR3 covers 14 residues. V was pared by 6 bases and J by 0 bases, with 4 bases of the junction left unmatched. The DNA for the CDR3 is TGTGCCAGCAGGACCGGGACAGTGAACACTGAAGCTTTCTTT. It is translated as CASRTGTVNTEAFF.

This rearrangement joins TRBV19 to TRBJ2-1, with 7 bases lining up with TRBD1. V lost 3 bases and J lost 12; bases outside the gene matches: 17. CDR1 LNHDA and CDR2 SQIVND come from the germline V gene (reference sequence). The CDR3 is 16 amino acids. CDR3 loop: CASSILRQGRLDGQFF. The CDR3 nucleotides are TGTGCCAGTAGTATTTTAAGACAGGGTAGGTTAGATGGGCAGTTCTTC.

This clonotype was seen only a few times. The DNA for the CDR3 is TGCAGTGCTCCCCATGGTATGAACACTGAAGCTTTCTTT. Protein sequence: CSAPHGMNTEAFF. The chain combines TRBV20-1 with TRBJ1-1; D remains unclear. Germline CDR1 is DFQATT and CDR2 is SNEGSKA (reference sequence). This CDR3 has 13 residues. Trimming cost V 5 bases and J 0 bases, with 10 bases left between them.

V is TRBV3-1 and J is TRBJ2-7, with D unclear. V lost 4 bases and J 2 bases, leaving 12 bases between the germline ends. Germline CDR1 and CDR2: LGHDT and YNNKEL (reference sequence). The CDR3 is 14 amino acids. The CDR3 loop reads CASSPRGGAYEQYF. CDR3 nucleotides: TGTGCCAGCAGCCCCCGCGGTGGCGCCTACGAGCAGTACTTC.

The chain uses TRBV7-2 and TRBJ2-3, with 13 nucleotides matching TRBD2. There are 16 residues in the CDR3. Trimming at V came to 3 bases and at J to 6 bases, leaving 6 bases not matched to a gene. The germline V gene has CDR1 SGHTA and CDR2 FQGNSA. The CDR3 sequence: CASSFTSGRGRDTQYF. CDR3 sequence (DNA): TGTGCCAGCAGCTTTACTAGCGGGAGGGGGCGGGATACGCAGTATTTT.

This clonotype has a handful of counts. This chain uses TRBV7-9 with TRBJ2-3, with D unresolved. V was trimmed by 1 base and J by 8 bases, leaving 13 bases between them. The CDR3 consists of 14 residues. Per germline, CDR1 SEHNR and CDR2 FQNEAQ (reference sequence). CDR3 sequence (DNA): TGTGCCAGCAGCTTAGAGGGCCGGATAGGTACGCAGTATTTT. As protein: CASSLEGRIGTQYF.

J is TRBJ2-5 and V is TRBV20-1; D is uncertain. The CDR3 spans 12 residues. Looked up from germline, CDR1 is DFQATT and CDR2 is SNEGSKA (reference sequence). With 3 bases removed from V and 7 bases from J, the gap between germline ends came to 12 bases. CDR3: CSASVIPGTQYF. CDR3 sequence (DNA): TGCAGTGCTAGTGTGATTCCGGGGACCCAGTACTTC.

This clonotype was recorded only once. The gene calls are TRBV5-1 and TRBJ2-7; weak D call: TRBD1 (6 bases). This CDR3 comprises 15 residues. The V end lost 0 bases, the J end lost 1 base, and 11 bases lay between the germline ends. From germline, CDR1 is SGHRS and CDR2 YFSETQ. The CDR3 DNA is TGCGCCAGCAGCTTGGAGGCAGGGGAATCCTACGAGCAGTACTTC. This codes for CASSLEAGESYEQYF. Supplemented by reference TRBV5-1 and TRBJ2-7, the full variable domain reads KAGVTQTPRYLIKTRGQQVTLSCSPISGHRSVSWYQQTPGQGLQFLFEYFSETQRNKGNFPGRFSGRQFSNSRSEMNVSTLELGDSALYLCASSLEAGESYEQYFGPGTRLTVT.

The chain uses TRBV7-2 and TRBJ2-1; D gene ambiguous. Germline lookup yields CDR1 SGHTA and CDR2 FQGNSA. The V end lost 4 bases, the J end lost 8 bases, and 12 bases lay between the germline ends. There are 13 residues in the CDR3. The CDR3, as DNA: TGTGCCAGCAGCTCCACCCGAGAGGATGAGCAGTTCTTC. Translation gives CASSSTREDEQFF.

The chain couples TRBV20-1 to TRBJ1-6; D not resolved. The CDR3 runs to 15 residues. CDR1 DFQATT and CDR2 SNEGSKA come from the germline V gene (reference sequence). Trimming removed 3 bases at V and 0 bases at J, with 9 bases between. The CDR3 is CSASLVSSYNSPLHF. CDR3 bases: TGCAGTGCTAGTTTGGTGAGCTCCTATAATTCACCCCTCCACTTT.

V and J are TRBV6-1 and TRBJ1-5; a possible D gene is TRBD1 (6 bases). The germline gives CDR1 MNHNS, CDR2 SASEGT. V lost 5 bases and J 6 bases, leaving 17 bases between the germline ends. The CDR3 spans 15 residues. This CDR3 reads CASSPEGGGTQPQHF. CDR3 nucleotide sequence: TGTGCCAGCAGTCCCGAAGGGGGGGGCACTCAGCCCCAGCATTTT.

This chain links TRBV6-2 or TRBV6-3 with TRBJ2-3; D is tentatively TRBD1 or TRBD2 (5 bases each). The CDR3 is 16 residues long. Germline V lookup: CDR1 MNHEY, CDR2 SVGEGT. Trimming took 0 bases from V and 2 from J, leaving 12 bases between them. The CDR3 loop reads CASSYSGVDYTDTQYF. CDR3 bases: TGTGCCAGCAGTTACTCGGGGGTTGACTACACAGATACGCAGTATTTT.

This clonotype has a handful of counts. This chain connects TRBV12-3 or TRBV12-4 to TRBJ1-6, with a weak D call TRBD1 (5 bases). The V end was cut by 7 bases, the J end by 9 bases, with 16 bases between. The CDR3 is 14 amino acids. In DNA form, the CDR3 reads TGTGCCAGCAACTCCGGGACTTTGGCTTCACCCCTCCACTTT. The encoded protein is CASNSGTLASPLHF.

The genes are TRBV28 and TRBJ1-1; D uncertain. The CDR3 runs 15 residues. The germline V and J ends were trimmed by 4 bases and 1 base, with 13 bases remaining between them. Germline CDR1 reads MDHEN; CDR2 reads SYDVKM. The CDR3 nucleotides are TGTGCCAGCAGTTCCCCGGGATACCGGAACACTGAAGCTTTCTTT. Translated, it gives CASSSPGYRNTEAFF.

In its sample, this clonotype was seen a few times. Since a much larger clone is just one base distant, this may be a read error. The chain couples TRBV20-1 to TRBJ2-7; 9 positions match TRBD1. Germline V gene data show CDR1 as DFQATT and CDR2 as SNEGSKA (reference sequence). The trim removed 0 bases at V and 4 bases at J, leaving 7 bases unmatched. The CDR3 covers 15 residues. Here the CDR3 DNA reads TGCAGTGCTAGAGATTCCTGGACAGGGGTTTACGAGCAGTACTTC. Protein: CSARDSWTGVYEQYF.

This clonotype appeared a single time. The chain has TRBV28 and TRBJ1-4; no clear D gene. The CDR3 loop spans 14 amino acids. Germline V gives CDR1 MDHEN, CDR2 SYDVKM. V was pared by 5 bases and J by 4 bases, with 11 bases between. The CDR3 loop reads CASSGSLLNEKLFF. The CDR3 nucleotides are TGTGCCAGCAGTGGGTCCCTACTTAATGAAAAACTGTTTTTT.

The V and J genes are TRBV7-9 and TRBJ1-2; 8 nucleotides agree with TRBD1. The length of the CDR3 is 14 residues. CDR1 is SEHNR and CDR2 is FQNEAQ in the germline V gene (reference sequence). V was clipped by 5 bases and J by 2 bases; unmatched bases: 4. CDR3 DNA sequence: TGTGCCAGCAGCATCCGACAGGGGAACTATGGCTACACCTTC. This encodes CASSIRQGNYGYTF. Looking up the rest from reference TRBV7-9 and TRBJ1-2 gives the full variable domain: DTGVSQNPRHKITKRGQNVTFRCDPISEHNRLYWYRQTLGQGPEFLTYFQNEAQLEKSRLLSDRFSAERPKGSFSTLEIQRTEQGDSAMYLCASSIRQGNYGYTFGSGTRLTVV.

The chain employs TRBV7-8 and TRBJ2-7; 11 bases fit TRBD1. Germline-derived CDR1 and CDR2 are SGHVS and FQNEAQ. The V and J ends lost 5 bases and 4 bases, in that order; junction bases with no gene match: 10. This CDR3 region has 16 residues. In nucleotides, the CDR3 is TGTGCCAGCAGCCCACGGCGGACAGGGGGCTTATACGAGCAGTACTTC. Its protein is CASSPRRTGGLYEQYF.

This clonotype appeared a few times. The V gene is TRBV4-3, the J gene TRBJ2-3; D possibly corresponds to TRBD2 (5 bases). CDR1 is LGHNA and CDR2 is YSLEER in the germline V gene. This CDR3 has 16 residues. V was pared by 1 base and J by 0 bases, with 11 bases between. CDR3 sequence (DNA): TGCGCCAGCAGCCAAGGGACTGGGCCTAGCACAGATACGCAGTATTTT. Amino acids: CASSQGTGPSTDTQYF.

This clonotype was counted between two and nine times. The chain joins TRBV28 to TRBJ2-5, with D uncertain. V lost 3 bases and J lost 4, with 6 bases in between. Germline V gene data show CDR1 as MDHEN and CDR2 as SYDVKM. This CDR3 is built from 12 residues. The CDR3 protein is CASSFTRETQYF. The CDR3 DNA is TGTGCCAGCAGTTTTACCCGAGAGACCCAGTACTTC.